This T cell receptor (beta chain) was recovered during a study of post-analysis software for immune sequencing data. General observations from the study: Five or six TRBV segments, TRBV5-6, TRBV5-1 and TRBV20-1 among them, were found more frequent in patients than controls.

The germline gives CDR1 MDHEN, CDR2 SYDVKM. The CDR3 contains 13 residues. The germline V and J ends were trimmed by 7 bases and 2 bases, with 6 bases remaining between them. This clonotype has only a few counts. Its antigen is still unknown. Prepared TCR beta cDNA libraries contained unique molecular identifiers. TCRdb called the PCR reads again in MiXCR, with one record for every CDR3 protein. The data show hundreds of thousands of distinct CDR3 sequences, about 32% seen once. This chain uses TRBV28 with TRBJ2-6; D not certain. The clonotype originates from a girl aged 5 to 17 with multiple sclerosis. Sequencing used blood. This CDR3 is CASISPGANVLTF. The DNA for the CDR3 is TGTGCCAGCATTTCCCCTGGGGCCAACGTCCTGACTTTC.